This paragraph reports one T cell receptor beta chain. This sample was included in a study of cytomegalovirus exposure and HLA in healthy donors. About the study: Drawn from HLA-typed donors, 65 million to 100 million unique TCRs were held in an early data release. Researchers found that around 80% of 398 genotyped donors fell within the Caucasian-associated ancestry cluster.

PCR primers comprised 60 Vbeta and 13 Jbeta primers. Generated by immunoSEQ multiplex PCR, the TCRdb table keeps only in-frame clones and is missing some. The sample holds about 170,000 clones; roughly 70% are singletons and the top ten take under 3%. The CDR3 loop spans 11 amino acids. V was clipped by 8 bases and J by 6 bases, with 10 bases between them. The germline V gene has CDR1 SNHLY and CDR2 FYNNEI. Source material: PBMCs. The sequence derives from a woman in her fifties or sixties in good health and CMV-seropositive. The genes are TRBV2 and TRBJ1-2, with D unclear. CDR3 sequence reads: CASEVKDGYTF. CDR3 DNA: TGTGCCAGCGAGGTGAAGGATGGCTACACCTTC.